This T cell receptor (beta chain) was sequenced during a study of cytomegalovirus exposure and HLA in healthy donors. In the PCR, 60 Vbeta and 13 Jbeta primers were used. The repertoire was sequenced with immunoSEQ multiplex PCR; TCRdb's copy has only in-frame clones and lacks some. The data show approximately 180,000 clones, approximately 11% seen once. The donors gave bone marrow, and they were healthy. Overall study findings and caveats: With high specificity and sensitivity, the classifier reportedly diagnosed cytomegalovirus status.

The CDR3 is 16 amino acids. Trimming at V came to 3 bases and at J to 8 bases, leaving 9 bases not matched to a gene. Germline assignment: CDR1 SGHTA and CDR2 FQGNSA. This clone was observed a few times. Its antigen is unidentified. The sequence came from a man in his fifties in good health and CMV-seropositive. The sequencing sample was made of PBMCs. The chain is built from TRBV7-2 and TRBJ2-1; 11 nucleotides match TRBD1. The DNA for the CDR3 is TGTGCCAGCAGCTTGGCCGGGACAGGGGGTATCTATGAGCAGTTCTTC. Encoded protein: CASSLAGTGGIYEQFF.